Sequencing of this TCR beta chain was carried out in a study of T cells in Graves' hyperthyroidism and ophthalmopathy. Each ophthalmopathy patient scored at least 3 on the Clinical Activity Score and at least 4 on NOSPECS grade, with duration under 3 months. Amplification of TCR beta CDR3 regions was performed using RNA transcripts as template. The HTBI set primed first-round TCR CDR3 RT-PCR. TCRdb redid the calling of the multiplex PCR reads with MiXCR, one entry per CDR3 protein. There are 490,000 or so distinct CDR3 sequences in the sample; just under 20% occur only once, and over 45% lies in the top ten. This clonotype was recorded a few times. V lost 2 bases to trimming and J lost 1 base; unmatched junction nucleotides: 22. The CDR3 consists of 21 residues. Germline CDR1 and CDR2: DFQATT and SNEGSKA (reference sequence).

Sequenced input: blood. The TCR comes from a man in his forties with Graves' ophthalmopathy. V is TRBV20-1 and J is TRBJ2-4, with 8 bases aligning to TRBD1. For the CDR3, the DNA is TGCAGTGCTAGACCCTACGGACAGGGTAGGCCGGAAACGGATGCCAAAAACATTCAGTACTTC. It is translated as CSARPYGQGRPETDAKNIQYF.